A few counts support the clone carrying this TCR beta chain. These data belong to a study of blood T cells in healthy people across ages. Study details: Template switching picked up about one barcoded beta molecule for each two T cells.

A sample-barcoded 5' primer and a J-beta primer mix were used in a second PCR of roughly 7 to 12 cycles. TCRdb passed the 5' RACE reads through MiXCR, listing each CDR3 protein once. Among roughly 1.9 million distinct CDR3 sequences listed, about 39% were seen once. Sequenced input: blood. The clonotype originates from a human donor in good health.

CDR3 residues: CASSLGGDPRINEQFF. As DNA, the CDR3 is TGTGCCAGCAGCTTAGGTGGTGACCCGAGGATCAATGAGCAGTTCTTC. The V gene is TRBV7-2, the J gene TRBJ2-1, with unresolved D. CDR3 length: 16 residues. Germline V gene data show CDR1 as SGHTA and CDR2 as FQGNSA. Trimming removed 1 base at V and 6 bases at J, with 16 bases between.